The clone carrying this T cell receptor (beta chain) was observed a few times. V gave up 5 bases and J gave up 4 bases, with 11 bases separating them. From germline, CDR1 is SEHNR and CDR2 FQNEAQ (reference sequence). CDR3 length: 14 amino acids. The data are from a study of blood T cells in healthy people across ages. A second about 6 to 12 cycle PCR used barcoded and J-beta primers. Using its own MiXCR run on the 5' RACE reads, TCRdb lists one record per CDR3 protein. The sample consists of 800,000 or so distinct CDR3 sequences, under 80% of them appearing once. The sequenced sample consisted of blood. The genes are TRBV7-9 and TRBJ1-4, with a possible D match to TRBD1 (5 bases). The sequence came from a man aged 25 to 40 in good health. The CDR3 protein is CASSVTESNEKLFF. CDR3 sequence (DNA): TGTGCCAGCAGCGTGACAGAAAGTAATGAAAAACTGTTTTTT. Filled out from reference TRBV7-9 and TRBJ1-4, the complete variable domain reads DTGVSQNPRHKITKRGQNVTFRCDPISEHNRLYWYRQTLGQGPEFLTYFQNEAQLEKSRLLSDRFSAERPKGSFSTLEIQRTEQGDSAMYLCASSVTESNEKLFFGSGTQLSVL.